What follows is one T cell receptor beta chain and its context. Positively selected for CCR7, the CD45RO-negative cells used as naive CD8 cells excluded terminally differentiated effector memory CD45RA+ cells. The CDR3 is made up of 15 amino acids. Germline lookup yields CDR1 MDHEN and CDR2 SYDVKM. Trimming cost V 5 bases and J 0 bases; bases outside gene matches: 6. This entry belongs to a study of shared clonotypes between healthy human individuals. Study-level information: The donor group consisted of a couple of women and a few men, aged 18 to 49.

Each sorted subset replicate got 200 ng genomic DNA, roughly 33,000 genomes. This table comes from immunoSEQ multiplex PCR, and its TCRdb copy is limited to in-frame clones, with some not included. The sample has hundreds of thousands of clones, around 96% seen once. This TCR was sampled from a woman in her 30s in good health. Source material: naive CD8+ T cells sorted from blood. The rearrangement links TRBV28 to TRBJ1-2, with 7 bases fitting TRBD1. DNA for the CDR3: TGTGCCAGCAGTCCTCGGACAGGAACTAACTATGGCTACACCTTC. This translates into CASSPRTGTNYGYTF.